Listed below are T cell receptor beta chains from one sample, sequenced in a study of blood T cell repertoires in COVID-19. Libraries were prepared by immunoSEQ multiplex PCR; TCRdb keeps only in-frame clonotypes and omits some of them. The sample carries 150,000 or so clones, about nine tenths recorded once. The sequenced sample consisted of PBMCs or T cells enriched from blood (not recorded which). The source of these receptors is a woman between 40 and 55 years old who had been exposed to COVID-19. Both conserved end residues are part of each CDR3. D genes are given only for firm matches. Some rows mark clone size as missing; the rest say once, few, many or name a class of expanded clone.

d_call,j_call,v_call,clone_size,cdr3_nt,cdr3_aa
NA,TRBJ2-2,TRBV27,few,TGTGCCAGCAGTTTTTTCCCGCCACGCGAGACCGGGGAGCTGTTTTTT,CASSFFPPRETGELFF
TRBD1,TRBJ1-2,TRBV6-5,NA,TGTGCCAGCAGTTACTCAACGGGGGGACAGGGGAATGGCTACACCTTC,CASSYSTGGQGNGYTF
TRBD1,TRBJ1-2,TRBV6-5,NA,TGTGCCAGCAGTTCGACAGGGGGGAGAGGAGGCTACACCTTC,CASSSTGGRGGYTF
NA,TRBJ1-4,TRBV5-5,NA,TGTGCCAGCAGCTCCACGGGACAACCTAATGAAAAACTGTTTTTT,CASSSTGQPNEKLFF
NA,TRBJ1-5,TRBV6-5,NA,TGTGCCAGCAGACCGGACATATGGCAGCCCCAGCATTTT,CASRPDIWQPQHF
TRBD1,TRBJ1-6,TRBV7-2,NA,TGTGCCAGCAGCTTAGAGGAGGGGGCGCATTCACCCCTCCACTTT,CASSLEEGAHSPLHF
NA,TRBJ2-7,TRBV7-2,NA,TGTGCCAGCAGCTTAGTAGGACTGGAGAGGAGCTCCTACGAGCAGTACTTC,CASSLVGLERSSYEQYF
NA,TRBJ2-5,TRBV3-1/TRBV3-2,NA,TGTGCCAGCACCTACAGGGGGGGTCTGGAGGCCCAGTACTTC,CASTYRGGLEAQYF
NA,TRBJ2-3,TRBV6-5,NA,TGTGCCAGCTCGGTCCAAAACACAGATACGCAGTATTTT,CASSVQNTDTQYF
NA,TRBJ2-5,TRBV5-1,NA,TGCGCCAGCAGCTCGACCCAGATGGAGCAAGAGACCCAGTACTTC,CASSSTQMEQETQYF
TRBD1,TRBJ2-3,TRBV10-1,NA,TGCGCCAGCAGTGAGTCTAGGGGACAGGGGGCAAATACGCAGTATTTT,CASSESRGQGANTQYF
TRBD2,TRBJ2-1,TRBV3-1/TRBV3-2,once,TGTGCCAGCAGCCAGGGTAGCGGGGGGGCGGTCAATGAGCAGTTCTTC,CASSQGSGGAVNEQFF
NA,TRBJ1-3,TRBV2,once,TGTGCCAGCATCGGACAGTCCGGAAACACCATATATTTT,CASIGQSGNTIYF
TRBD1,TRBJ1-1,TRBV19,NA,TGTGCCAGTAGTAGGTGGACAGGAATGAACACTGAAGCTTTCTTT,CASSRWTGMNTEAFF
NA,TRBJ1-4,TRBV28,NA,TGTGCCAGCAGTTCGGGGAATGAAAAACTGTTTTTT,CASSSGNEKLFF
NA,TRBJ1-4,TRBV21-1,NA,TGTGCCAGCAGCGGACAGAAGGGGTGTGAAAAACTGTTTTTT,CASSGQKGCEKLFF
NA,TRBJ1-2,TRBV28,NA,TGTGCCAGCAGGGGCAACCATAACTATGGCTACACCTTC,CASRGNHNYGYTF
TRBD1,TRBJ1-5,TRBV28,NA,TGTGCCAGCAGTTTTTCAGGGGGCCGCAATCAGCCCCAGCATTTT,CASSFSGGRNQPQHF
NA,TRBJ1-3,TRBV6-5,NA,TGTGCCAGCAGGAGCTCGCATTTTCCTGGAAACACCATATATTTT,CASRSSHFPGNTIYF
NA,TRBJ2-2,TRBV4-1,NA,TGCGCCAGCAGCCAAGAATGGCCGGGAGTCAACACCGGGGAGCTGTTTTTT,CASSQEWPGVNTGELFF
NA,TRBJ1-5,TRBV2,NA,TGTGCCAGCAGTGAACCACGGAGCAATCAGCCCCAGCATTTT,CASSEPRSNQPQHF
NA,TRBJ1-3,TRBV9,NA,TGTGCCAGCAGCGTAGCCTACTCAGGGCTCTCTGGAAACACCATATATTTT,CASSVAYSGLSGNTIYF
TRBD2,TRBJ2-2,TRBV18,NA,TGTGCCAGCTCACCACCGCTCCGCGGGAGCGCCGGGGAGCTGTTTTTT,CASSPPLRGSAGELFF
NA,TRBJ2-7,TRBV10-2,NA,TGCGCCAGCAGGCGGGGCTACGAGCAGTACTTC,CASRRGYEQYF
NA,TRBJ1-4,TRBV27,NA,TGTGCCAGCAGTTTCCGCAGGGTCAGGCATGATTCGGAAAAACTGTTTTTT,CASSFRRVRHDSEKLFF
TRBD1,TRBJ1-4,TRBV4-1,NA,TGCGCCAGCAGCCAGGTCAACAGGGGTGAAAAACTGTTTTTT,CASSQVNRGEKLFF
NA,TRBJ2-1,TRBV3-1/TRBV3-2,NA,TGTGCCAGCAGCCAAGAAACACGCTCCTACAATGAGCAGTTCTTC,CASSQETRSYNEQFF
NA,TRBJ2-1,TRBV24-1,NA,TGTGCCACCAGTGATTTGACAGGTCTCCAGTTCTTC,CATSDLTGLQFF
NA,TRBJ2-3,TRBV7-2,NA,TGTGCCAGCAGCCCCACAGCGGTCCTAAGGGATACGCAGTATTTT,CASSPTAVLRDTQYF
NA,TRBJ1-2,TRBV20-1,once,TGCAGTGCCGGATGGGGGCGAGGCTACACCTTC,CSAGWGRGYTF
NA,TRBJ1-1,TRBV29-1,NA,TGCAGCGTTGTGCTTCCAGGACAGAAAATGAACACTGAAGCTTTCTTT,CSVVLPGQKMNTEAFF
NA,TRBJ2-2,TRBV2,NA,TGTGCCAGCGTACCTACACAGACCGGGGAGCTGTTTTTT,CASVPTQTGELFF
NA,TRBJ1-4,TRBV7-9,NA,TGTGCCAGCAGCTTTGGGGGGGCGCAGACTAATGAAAAACTGTTTTTT,CASSFGGAQTNEKLFF
NA,TRBJ2-2,TRBV14,NA,TGTGCCAGCAGCCAAGAGCGGCTTTTCACCGGGGAGCTGTTTTTT,CASSQERLFTGELFF
NA,TRBJ1-2,TRBV20-1,NA,TGCAGTGCTCGTGAATTGACAGGACTCTATGGCTACACCTTC,CSARELTGLYGYTF
NA,TRBJ1-1,TRBV5-6,NA,TGTGCCAGCAGCCCCGAGCGGGGAACTGAAGCTTTCTTT,CASSPERGTEAFF
TRBD1,TRBJ2-2,TRBV5-1,NA,TGCGCCAGCAGTTGGGACAGCGAACGGTCCGGGGAGCTGTTTTTT,CASSWDSERSGELFF
NA,TRBJ1-5,TRBV16,NA,TGTGCCAGCAGCCTGGGCAGGGCATATCAGCCCCAGCATTTT,CASSLGRAYQPQHF
NA,TRBJ1-1,TRBV11-2,NA,TGTGCCAGCAGCTTGGGGGGTATGAACACTGAAGCTTTCTTT,CASSLGGMNTEAFF
NA,TRBJ1-5,TRBV10-2,NA,TGCGCCAGCAGTGAGTCTTATAGCAATCAGCCCCAGCATTTT,CASSESYSNQPQHF